The next 26 T cell receptor beta chains were all read from a single sample in a study of blood T cell repertoires in COVID-19 (dated by TCRdb to about 2020). The library relied on the immunoSEQ multiplex PCR assay. The immuneACCESS repertoire file appears here via TCRdb, limited to in-frame rearrangements. These files lack a portion of the clones; in checked studies, under half of the deficit traces to unresolved V genes, and the cause of the others is not known. Here the sample has more than 250,000 clones; 70% to 90% occur a single time. Roughly 2.1% of the sample lies in the top ten. Input material: peripheral blood. All receptors derive from a woman in her 30s who had recovered from COVID-19.

CDR3 DNA sequence: TGTGCCCTCCGGACTAGCGGGGTTTTTGGGGAGACCCAGTACTTC. This sequence encodes CALRTSGVFGETQYF. The rearrangement links TRBV6-5 to TRBJ2-5, with 12 bases that match TRBD2. Germline CDR1 MNHEY, CDR2 SVGAGI. The V gene end was trimmed by 11 bases and the J gene end by 5 bases; junction bases not matched to a gene: 12. The CDR3 extends over 15 amino acids.

The J gene is TRBJ2-7, the V gene TRBV27, with 9 bases that match TRBD1. This CDR3 is 14 amino acids long. V trimming: 10 bases; J trimming: 4 bases; junction bases outside the gene matches: 11. The germline V gene encodes CDR1 MNHEY and CDR2 SMNVEV (reference sequence). The CDR3 loop reads CAIATRDRVYEQYF. The CDR3 DNA reads TGTGCCATTGCGACCCGGGACAGGGTATACGAGCAGTACTTC.

The J gene is TRBJ2-6, the V gene TRBV3-1 (or the pseudogene TRBV3-2); no definite D call. Germline V lookup: CDR1 LGHDT, CDR2 YNNKEL (reference sequence). The germline V and J ends were trimmed by 7 bases and 3 bases, with 13 bases remaining between them. This CDR3 region has 15 residues. In DNA, the CDR3 is TGTGCCAGCACCTTGAGTTCTGATGGGGCCAACGTCCTGACTTTC. Its protein product is CASTLSSDGANVLTF.

The V call is TRBV9, the J call TRBJ2-3; 8 bases align to TRBD2. This CDR3 comprises 14 residues. V lost 7 bases and J lost 4; bases outside the gene matches: 8. Germline CDR1 and CDR2: SGDLS and YYNGEE. The CDR3 loop reads CASRLKREPDTQYF. The DNA of the CDR3 is TGTGCCAGCCGCCTGAAGCGGGAGCCAGATACGCAGTATTTT.

The rearrangement joins TRBV3-1 (or the pseudogene TRBV3-2) to TRBJ1-1; 9 positions match TRBD1. Trimming cost V 4 bases and J 5 bases; bases outside gene matches: 8. There are 15 residues in the CDR3. The V gene's germline CDR1 is LGHDT and CDR2 YNNKEL (reference sequence). CDR3 sequence: CASSRPGQGSTEAFF. The CDR3 coding sequence is TGTGCCAGCAGCCGACCGGGACAGGGATCGACTGAAGCTTTCTTT.

V gene TRBV6-6 combines with J gene TRBJ1-2, with TRBD1 matching 9 bases. The V and J ends lost 5 bases and 6 bases, in that order; junction bases with no gene match: 7. Germline CDR1 is MNHNY and CDR2 is SVGAGI (reference sequence). This CDR3 has 14 amino acids. In DNA form, the CDR3 reads TGTGCCAGCAGTGTACAGGGGGCGGTTGATGGCTACACCTTC. Translation gives CASSVQGAVDGYTF.

The genes are TRBV28 and TRBJ2-1; D unresolved. This CDR3 is built from 10 residues. The germline V and J ends were trimmed by 8 bases and 8 bases, with 7 bases remaining between them. CDR1 and CDR2 (germline): MDHEN, SYDVKM. The CDR3 DNA sequence: TGTGCCAGCTCAGGTTATGAGCAGTTCTTC. Translated: CASSGYEQFF.

This clone has a handful of counts. V usage is TRBV21-1 and J usage is TRBJ1-6; TRBD1 was called by the table and not checked on the DNA. TRBV21-1 is a pseudogene locus. The CDR3 spans 17 residues. The CDR3 reads CASSIRDRGGPNSPLHF. CDR3 coding DNA: TGTGCCAGCAGCATACGGGACAGGGGGGGTCCTAATTCACCCCTCCACTTT.

The chain combines TRBV28 with TRBJ2-7, with 8 bases matching TRBD1. V lost 2 bases and J lost 5; bases outside the gene matches: 5. This CDR3 is built from 14 residues. Germline loops: CDR1 MDHEN, CDR2 SYDVKM. The CDR3 loop is CASSLGQGAHEQYF. In nucleotides, the CDR3 is TGTGCCAGCAGTTTAGGTCAGGGGGCGCACGAGCAGTACTTC.

J is TRBJ1-3 and V is TRBV19; a weak D match, TRBD1 (5 bases). V was shortened by 3 bases and J by 7 bases, with 13 bases between the two germline ends. Germline V CDR1 and CDR2: LNHDA, SQIVND (reference sequence). This CDR3 is built from 14 residues. The CDR3 sequence: CASSMGGRGNTIYF. CDR3 DNA sequence: TGTGCCAGTAGTATGGGGGGTCGCGGCAACACCATATATTTT.

This clone was seen only once. The rearrangement links TRBV12-3 or TRBV12-4 to TRBJ1-1; unclear D gene. The CDR3 has 13 amino acids. Trimming took off 3 bases at V and 0 bases at J, with 5 bases between the two ends. CDR3 residues: CASSFVLNTEAFF. CDR3 coding DNA: TGTGCCAGCAGTTTCGTCCTGAACACTGAAGCTTTCTTT.

This chain joins TRBV2 and TRBJ2-1, with 9 bases that match TRBD2. CDR1 and CDR2 from the germline V gene are SNHLY and FYNNEI. After removal of 0 bases from V and 7 bases from J, the junction contained 7 bases not matched to a gene. The CDR3 covers 16 residues. The CDR3 protein is CASSEARRGGRNEQFF. CDR3 DNA: TGTGCCAGCAGTGAAGCGCGGCGGGGGGGCAGGAATGAGCAGTTCTTC.

The J gene is TRBJ1-1, the V gene TRBV10-3; D unclear. Trimming took 5 bases from V and 1 from J, leaving 11 bases between them. The CDR3 runs 14 residues. CDR1 is ENHRY and CDR2 is SYGVKD in the germline V gene. The DNA for the CDR3 is TGTGCCATCAGTCGCGGAATGGGGAACACTGAAGCTTTCTTT. Amino acid sequence: CAISRGMGNTEAFF.

This chain connects TRBV20-1 to TRBJ1-2; 7 nucleotides align to TRBD1. The CDR3 covers 13 residues. With V trimmed by 3 bases and J by 7 bases, 8 bases remained unmatched. CDR1 is DFQATT, CDR2 SNEGSKA, per germline (reference sequence). CDR3 residues: CSASGRQGVGYTF. CDR3 coding DNA: TGCAGTGCTAGTGGGCGGCAGGGGGTTGGCTACACCTTC.

This rearrangement joins TRBV13 to TRBJ2-7, with 7 bases lining up with TRBD1. The CDR3 sequence is 14 residues long. CDR1 and CDR2 from the germline V gene are PRHDT and FYEKMQ (reference sequence). J was trimmed by 2 bases and V by 6 bases; bases with no gene match: 7. CDR3 DNA: TGTGCCAGCAGTTATGGGACAGATGCCTACGAGCAGTACTTC. It translates to CASSYGTDAYEQYF.

The chain has TRBV28 and TRBJ2-2, with unresolved D. Between the trimmed V and J ends, which lost 8 bases and 0 bases, there was a span of 7 bases. Germline V gives CDR1 MDHEN, CDR2 SYDVKM. This CDR3 is 13 amino acids long. The CDR3 sequence: CASLPANTGELFF. The DNA of the CDR3 is TGTGCCAGCCTACCGGCGAACACCGGGGAGCTGTTTTTT.

The chain recombines TRBV5-4 with TRBJ1-1; a weak D match, TRBD1 (5 bases). The CDR3 has 12 residues. Germline V gene lookup returns CDR1 SGHNT and CDR2 YYREEE (reference sequence). The germline V and J ends were trimmed by 5 bases and 6 bases, with 11 bases remaining between them. CDR3 sequence: CASRGGTSEAFF. As DNA, the CDR3 is TGTGCCAGCAGGGGCGGGACCTCTGAAGCTTTCTTT.

A remark on this clone: In the same sample, other DNA sequences code for this CDR3. The chain carries TRBV6-5 and TRBJ1-6; TRBD1 matches 9 bases. V dropped 8 bases and J dropped 11; count of bases not matched to a gene: 10. The CDR3 has 14 residues. The germline V gene has CDR1 MNHEY and CDR2 SVGAGI. Written as DNA, the CDR3 is TGTGCCAGCGCCTTAGAGACAGGGGGTCCACCCCTCCACTTT. Amino acid sequence: CASALETGGPPLHF.

V gene TRBV5-6 combines with J gene TRBJ2-1, with a tentative D call TRBD2 (6 bases). In germline, CDR1 is SGHDT, CDR2 YYEEEE. The V end was cut by 4 bases, the J end by 6 bases, with 23 bases between. The CDR3 contains 17 residues. DNA for the CDR3: TGTGCCAGCAGCACCGAAGGGTGGCGGGGAGAGGGCAATGAGCAGTTCTTC. Its protein is CASSTEGWRGEGNEQFF.

The chain has TRBV6-5 and TRBJ2-5; D not certain. Germline CDR1 is MNHEY and CDR2 is SVGAGI. This CDR3 contains 12 residues. Trimming stripped 5 bases from V and 5 bases from J, with 9 bases between. The CDR3 loop reads CASSPSGETQYF. CDR3 bases: TGTGCCAGCAGTCCTTCCGGGGAGACCCAGTACTTC.

The V gene is TRBV30, the J gene TRBJ1-4; D uncertain. CDR3 size: 11 residues. V lost 3 bases and J 11 bases, leaving 10 bases between the germline ends. The V gene's germline CDR1 is GTSNPN and CDR2 SVGIG (reference sequence). CDR3 coding DNA: TGTGCCTGGAGCTCGGGATTGAAACTGTTTTTT. Its protein is CAWSSGLKLFF.

The chain recombines TRBV5-1 with TRBJ2-5, with TRBD2 matching 12 bases. With V trimmed by 4 bases and J by 3 bases, 1 base remained unmatched. Germline CDR1 reads SGHRS; CDR2 reads YFSETQ. The CDR3 has 14 residues. This CDR3 reads CASSPSGGEETQYF. CDR3 nucleotide sequence: TGCGCCAGCAGCCCTAGCGGGGGGGAAGAGACCCAGTACTTC.

The V and J genes are TRBV14 and TRBJ1-1; 7 bases align to TRBD1. Germline V gene data show CDR1 as SGHDN and CDR2 as FVKESK. V shed 2 bases, J shed 0 bases, and the junction held 9 bases outside the gene matches. The CDR3 length is 17 residues. The CDR3 loop is CASSQLWTGDMNTEAFF. CDR3 sequence (DNA): TGTGCCAGCAGCCAATTGTGGACAGGAGATATGAACACTGAAGCTTTCTTT.

About this clone: Other DNA sequences in the same sample also yield this CDR3. This chain joins TRBV5-4 and TRBJ1-1, with D maybe TRBD1 (6 bases). Germline V gene lookup returns CDR1 SGHNT and CDR2 YYREEE (reference sequence). The CDR3 has 14 amino acids. The ends were cut back, 4 bases at V and 1 base at J, with 11 bases in the middle. DNA for the CDR3: TGTGCCAGCAGCCCGGGACAACGGAACACTGAAGCTTTCTTT. The encoded protein is CASSPGQRNTEAFF.

This clone occurred once. This chain links TRBV18 with TRBJ2-1; the match to TRBD2 covers 7 bases. V shed 6 bases, J shed 2 bases, and the junction held 4 bases outside the gene matches. The CDR3 is 14 amino acids. In germline, CDR1 is KGHSH, CDR2 LQKENI. CDR3 DNA sequence: TGTGCCAGCTCCCATAGCGGGCCCTACAATGAGCAGTTCTTC. This translates into CASSHSGPYNEQFF.

The rearrangement uses TRBV19 and TRBJ1-2, with D tentatively TRBD1 (6 bases). The germline V gene has CDR1 LNHDA and CDR2 SQIVND (reference sequence). The V end lost 6 bases, the J end lost 3 bases, and 8 bases lay between the germline ends. The CDR3 is 12 amino acids. For the CDR3, the DNA is TGTGCCAGTAGGAACAGGGACTATGGCTACACCTTC. Translating it yields CASRNRDYGYTF.